This entry lists 17 T cell receptor beta chains sequenced from one sample in a study of blood T cell repertoires in COVID-19. Some clones are missing from TCRdb's copy, which holds only in-frame ones; the method was immunoSEQ multiplex PCR. The table lists under 200,000 clones, over 80% of them singletons. The specimen was peripheral blood. The source of these receptors is a woman in her sixties with acute or convalescent COVID-19.

V gene TRBV18 combines with J gene TRBJ2-7; 11 nucleotides agree with TRBD1. Germline V lookup: CDR1 KGHSH, CDR2 LQKENI. J was trimmed by 7 bases and V by 2 bases; bases with no gene match: 7. The CDR3 runs 15 residues. The CDR3 reads CASSPRTGGAGEQYF. In DNA form, the CDR3 reads TGTGCCAGCTCACCAAGGACAGGGGGCGCGGGGGAGCAGTACTTC.

The V gene is TRBV6-5, the J gene TRBJ1-5, with D maybe TRBD1 (6 bases). The CDR3 has 11 residues. Germline V gene lookup returns CDR1 MNHEY and CDR2 SVGAGI. The CDR3 region has the DNA TGTGCGACAGGTTACAATCAGCCCCAGCATTTT. Translation: CATGYNQPQHF.

V and J are TRBV2 and TRBJ1-2; 7 nucleotides line up with TRBD1. CDR1 and CDR2 (germline): SNHLY, FYNNEI. V was clipped by 7 bases and J by 4 bases; unmatched bases: 6. The CDR3 is 13 residues long. The CDR3 DNA sequence: TGTGCCAGCACCGGGACAGAGACCTATGGCTACACCTTC. It codes for CASTGTETYGYTF.

V and J are TRBV4-2 and TRBJ2-2, with 8 bases fitting TRBD2. The CDR3 sequence is 19 residues long. Unmatched junction bases numbered 16, after V lost 4 bases and J lost 3 bases. CDR1 and CDR2 (germline): LGHNA, YNFKEQ. This CDR3 reads CASSPRSLAGPVDTGELFF. CDR3 sequence (DNA): TGTGCCAGCAGCCCAAGATCGCTAGCGGGCCCTGTGGACACCGGGGAGCTGTTTTTT.

This clone has just a few counts. Different DNA sequences within this sample yield the same CDR3. The J gene is TRBJ1-1, the V gene TRBV7-2, with 8 positions matching TRBD1. This CDR3 comprises 16 residues. The V and J ends lost 5 bases and 2 bases, in that order; junction bases with no gene match: 10. Germline CDR1 SGHTA, CDR2 FQGNSA. The CDR3 bases are TGTGCCAGCAGCACTCGGACAGGGCGGGGAAACACTGAAGCTTTCTTT. Amino acid sequence: CASSTRTGRGNTEAFF.

This chain's CDR3 is CASSLGGTGLNYGYTF. The CDR3 coding sequence is TGCGCCAGCAGCTTAGGGGGTACAGGGTTGAACTATGGCTACACCTTC. V usage is TRBV5-1 and J usage is TRBJ1-2, with TRBD1 as a possible D gene (6 bases). V was clipped by 2 bases and J by 2 bases, with 16 bases between them. CDR1 is SGHRS, CDR2 YFSETQ, per germline. The CDR3 is 16 residues long.

This clone was picked up one time. V gene TRBV11-2 combines with J gene TRBJ2-3; D gene ambiguous. The CDR3 contains 14 residues. Germline V gene lookup returns CDR1 SGHAT and CDR2 FQNNGV. V lost 0 bases and J lost 4, with 8 bases in between. This CDR3 reads CASSLDHGSDTQYF. The CDR3 DNA reads as TGTGCCAGCAGCTTAGATCATGGCTCAGATACGCAGTATTTT.

The J gene is TRBJ2-7, the V gene TRBV29-1; TRBD2 matches at 11 bases. The germline gives CDR1 SQVTM, CDR2 ANQGSEA. The CDR3 length is 14 residues. V lost 7 bases to trimming and J lost 3 bases; unmatched junction nucleotides: 8. The CDR3 DNA reads as TGCAGCGCCCTGACTAGCGGGGACCGCTACGAGCAGTACTTC. Translation gives CSALTSGDRYEQYF.

The CDR3 DNA is TGTGCCAGCAGTTCTCAGGGGGCAGCTGGAAACACCATATATTTT. As protein: CASSSQGAAGNTIYF. This rearrangement joins TRBV28 to TRBJ1-3; 8 positions match TRBD1. Germline V lookup: CDR1 MDHEN, CDR2 SYDVKM. The trim removed 4 bases at V and 2 bases at J, leaving 4 bases unmatched. The CDR3 spans 15 residues.

This sequence joins TRBV24-1 and TRBJ2-5; weak D call: TRBD2 (6 bases). This CDR3 has 16 residues. V dropped 3 bases and J dropped 1 base, with 14 bases sitting between them. Germline V gene sequence: CDR1 KGHDR, CDR2 SFDVKD. CDR3 nucleotides: TGTGCCACCAGTGATGCCTATGGAGGGCCCCAAGAGACCCAGTACTTC. This gives the protein CATSDAYGGPQETQYF.

This chain joins TRBV4-3 and TRBJ2-3; D remains unclear. Trimming removed 1 base at V and 2 bases at J, with 7 bases between. The CDR3 covers 14 residues. Germline V lookup: CDR1 LGHNA, CDR2 YSLEER. CDR3 region: CASSQGANTDTQYF. CDR3 coding DNA: TGCGCCAGCAGCCAAGGAGCAAACACAGATACGCAGTATTTT.

The CDR3 sequence: CASSLQANYGYTF. CDR3 DNA: TGTGCCAGCAGTTTACAGGCTAACTATGGCTACACCTTC. V gene TRBV6-5 combines with J gene TRBJ1-2, with a possible D match to TRBD1 (5 bases). With 4 bases removed from V and 0 bases from J, the gap between germline ends came to 6 bases. Germline CDR1 reads MNHEY; CDR2 reads SVGAGI. The CDR3 runs to 13 residues.

The rearrangement links TRBV19 to TRBJ1-4; 10 nucleotides line up with TRBD1. Germline CDR1 is LNHDA and CDR2 is SQIVND (reference sequence). The junction had 9 bases not matched to a gene; V was cut back by 7 bases and J by 4 bases. The CDR3 is 16 amino acids. Here the CDR3 reads CASTSGTGDNNEKLFF. CDR3 bases: TGTGCCAGTACCTCGGGGACAGGGGACAATAATGAAAAACTGTTTTTT.

This chain links TRBV6-5 with TRBJ2-6; D gene uncertain. The germline V and J ends were trimmed by 6 bases and 2 bases, with 11 bases remaining between them. Germline V CDR1 and CDR2: MNHEY, SVGAGI. The CDR3 runs 15 residues. CDR3 sequence (DNA): TGTGCCAGCAGACAGACCCGAACTGGGGCCAACGTCCTGACTTTC. The encoded protein is CASRQTRTGANVLTF.

This clone was observed once. The rearrangement links TRBV28 to TRBJ2-5; a weak D match, TRBD2 (6 bases). The CDR3 is made up of 13 amino acids. In germline, CDR1 is MDHEN, CDR2 SYDVKM. Deletions cut 6 bases from V and 2 bases from J, with 10 bases between. CDR3 bases: TGTGCCAGCAGCTTCGGGGGTCAAGAGACCCAGTACTTC. This sequence encodes CASSFGGQETQYF.

This chain joins TRBV11-3 and TRBJ2-5, with D possibly being TRBD2 (5 bases). The germline V and J ends were trimmed by 1 base and 5 bases, with 20 bases remaining between them. The V gene's germline CDR1 is SGHNT and CDR2 YENEEA. CDR3 length: 17 amino acids. In nucleotides, the CDR3 is TGTGCCAGCAGCTTAGGTGCAGGTTCTGGACTCCAGGAGACCCAGTACTTC. As protein: CASSLGAGSGLQETQYF.

V gene TRBV6-2 or TRBV6-3 combines with J gene TRBJ1-6; D is uncertain. Germline values: CDR1 MNHEY, CDR2 SVGEGT. V gave up 1 base and J gave up 6 bases, with 10 bases separating them. The length of the CDR3 is 15 residues. CDR3 amino acids: CASSYLDFSNSPLHF. The CDR3 DNA reads TGTGCCAGCAGTTACTTGGACTTTTCTAATTCACCCCTCCACTTT.